This T cell receptor beta chain was found in a study of control samples from healthy donors and cancer patients. Libraries were prepared by immunoSEQ multiplex PCR; TCRdb keeps only in-frame clonotypes and omits some of them. The sample consists of 350,000 to 450,000 clones, around nine tenths of them appearing once. From germline, CDR1 is SGHRS and CDR2 YFSETQ. Trimming shortened V by 3 bases and J by 2 bases, and 9 bases separated the two germline ends. The CDR3 spans 14 residues. The sequence derives from a middle-aged man with head and neck cancer. The chain joins TRBV5-1 to TRBJ1-3; no clear D. Specimen: PBMCs. CDR3 region: CASSSGDTGNTIYF. The DNA for the CDR3 is TGCGCCAGCAGCTCCGGGGATACTGGAAACACCATATATTTT.